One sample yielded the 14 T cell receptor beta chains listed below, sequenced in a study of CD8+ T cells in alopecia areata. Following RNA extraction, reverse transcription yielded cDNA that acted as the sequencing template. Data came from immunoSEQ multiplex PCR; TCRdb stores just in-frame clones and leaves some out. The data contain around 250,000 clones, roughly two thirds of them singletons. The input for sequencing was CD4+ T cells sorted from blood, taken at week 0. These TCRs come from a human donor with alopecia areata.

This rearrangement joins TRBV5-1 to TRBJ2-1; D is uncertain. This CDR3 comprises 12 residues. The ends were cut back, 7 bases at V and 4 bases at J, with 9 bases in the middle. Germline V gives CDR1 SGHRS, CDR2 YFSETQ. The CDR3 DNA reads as TGCGCCAGCGGACCCGGGTACAATGAGCAGTTCTTC. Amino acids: CASGPGYNEQFF.

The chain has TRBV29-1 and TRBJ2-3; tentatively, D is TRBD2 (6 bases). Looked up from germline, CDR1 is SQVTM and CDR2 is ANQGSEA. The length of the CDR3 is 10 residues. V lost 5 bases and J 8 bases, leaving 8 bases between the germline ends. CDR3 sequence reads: CSVHGGTQYF. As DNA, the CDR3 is TGCAGCGTTCACGGGGGTACGCAGTATTTT.

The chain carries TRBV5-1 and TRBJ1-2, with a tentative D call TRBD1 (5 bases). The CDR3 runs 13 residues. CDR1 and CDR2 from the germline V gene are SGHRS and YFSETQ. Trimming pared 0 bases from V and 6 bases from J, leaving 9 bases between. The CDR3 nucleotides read TGCGCCAGCAGCTTGGGAGGGGTCGATGGCTACACCTTC. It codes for CASSLGGVDGYTF.

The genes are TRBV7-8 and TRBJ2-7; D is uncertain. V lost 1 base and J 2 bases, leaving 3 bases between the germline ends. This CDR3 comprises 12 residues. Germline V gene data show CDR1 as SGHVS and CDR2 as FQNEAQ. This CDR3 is CASSLGAYEQYF. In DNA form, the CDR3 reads TGTGCCAGCAGCTTAGGGGCCTACGAGCAGTACTTC.

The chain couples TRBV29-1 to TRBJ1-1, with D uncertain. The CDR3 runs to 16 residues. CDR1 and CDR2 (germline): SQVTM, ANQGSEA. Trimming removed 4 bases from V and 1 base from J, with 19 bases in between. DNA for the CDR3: TGCAGCGTTGCTTCGGTGTTCAAGAGGTCGAACACTGAAGCTTTCTTT. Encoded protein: CSVASVFKRSNTEAFF.

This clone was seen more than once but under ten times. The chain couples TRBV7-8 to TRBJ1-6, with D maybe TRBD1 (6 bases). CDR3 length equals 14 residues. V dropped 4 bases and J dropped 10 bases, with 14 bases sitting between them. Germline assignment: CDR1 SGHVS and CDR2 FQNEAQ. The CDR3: CASSSLTGNSPLHF. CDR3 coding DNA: TGTGCCAGCAGCTCGCTGACAGGAAACTCACCCCTCCACTTT.

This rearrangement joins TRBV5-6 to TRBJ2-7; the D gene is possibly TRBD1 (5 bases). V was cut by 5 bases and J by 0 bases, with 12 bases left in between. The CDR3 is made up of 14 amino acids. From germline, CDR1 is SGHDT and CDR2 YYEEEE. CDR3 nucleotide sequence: TGTGCCAGCAGGACCCCAGGGAACTCCTACGAGCAGTACTTC. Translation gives CASRTPGNSYEQYF.

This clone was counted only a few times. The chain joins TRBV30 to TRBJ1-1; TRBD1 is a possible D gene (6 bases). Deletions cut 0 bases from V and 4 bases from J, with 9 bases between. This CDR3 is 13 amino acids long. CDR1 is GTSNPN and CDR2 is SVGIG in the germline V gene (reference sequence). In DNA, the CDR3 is TGTGCCTGGAGTGTAGGGGGGAGCACTGAAGCTTTCTTT. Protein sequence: CAWSVGGSTEAFF.

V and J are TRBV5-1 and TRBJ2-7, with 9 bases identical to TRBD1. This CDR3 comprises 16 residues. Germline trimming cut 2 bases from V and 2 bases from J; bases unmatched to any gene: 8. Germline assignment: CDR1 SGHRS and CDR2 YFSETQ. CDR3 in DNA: TGCGCCAGCAGCTTAAGCCCGGGACAGGGACCCTACGAGCAGTACTTC. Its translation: CASSLSPGQGPYEQYF.

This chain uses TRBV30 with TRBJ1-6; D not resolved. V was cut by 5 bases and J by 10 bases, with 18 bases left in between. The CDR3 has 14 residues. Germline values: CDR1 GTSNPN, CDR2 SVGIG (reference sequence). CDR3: CAWHRRGEGSPLHF. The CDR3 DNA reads TGTGCCTGGCACCGCCGGGGTGAAGGGTCACCCCTCCACTTT.

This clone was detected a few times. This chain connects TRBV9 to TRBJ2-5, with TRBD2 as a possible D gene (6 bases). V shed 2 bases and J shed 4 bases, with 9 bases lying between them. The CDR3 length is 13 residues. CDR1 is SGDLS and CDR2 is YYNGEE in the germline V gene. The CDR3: CASSVTSRETQYF. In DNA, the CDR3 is TGTGCCAGCAGCGTCACTAGCAGAGAGACCCAGTACTTC. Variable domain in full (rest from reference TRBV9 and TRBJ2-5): DSGVTQTPKHLITATGQRVTLRCSPRSGDLSVYWYQQSLDQGLQFLIQYYNGEERAKGNILERFSAQQFPDLHSELNLSSLELGDSALYFCASSVTSRETQYFGPGTRLLVL.

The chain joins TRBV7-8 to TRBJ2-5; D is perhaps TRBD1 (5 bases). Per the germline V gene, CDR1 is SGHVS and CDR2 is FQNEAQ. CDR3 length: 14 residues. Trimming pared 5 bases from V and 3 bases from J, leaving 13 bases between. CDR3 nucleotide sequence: TGTGCCAGCAGCCTCCGACAGCCCAAAGAGACCCAGTACTTC. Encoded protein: CASSLRQPKETQYF.

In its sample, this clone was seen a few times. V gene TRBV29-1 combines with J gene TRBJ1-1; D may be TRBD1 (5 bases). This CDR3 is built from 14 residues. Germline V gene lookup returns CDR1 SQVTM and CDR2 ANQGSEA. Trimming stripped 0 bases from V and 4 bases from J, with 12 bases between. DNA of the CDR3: TGCAGCGTTGAAGATTGGGGGGGAAGCACTGAAGCTTTCTTT. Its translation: CSVEDWGGSTEAFF.

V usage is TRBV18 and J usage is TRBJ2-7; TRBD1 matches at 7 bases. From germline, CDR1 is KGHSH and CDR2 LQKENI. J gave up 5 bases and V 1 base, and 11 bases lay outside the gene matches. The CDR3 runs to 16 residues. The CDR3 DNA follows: TGTGCCAGCTCACCACAGGGGGCGGTCGCCTTCCACGAGCAGTACTTC. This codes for CASSPQGAVAFHEQYF.